This T cell receptor (beta chain) was identified in a study of cytomegalovirus exposure and HLA in healthy donors. Study details: The platform used for the roughly 130 validation repertoires matched that of the approximately 620 first-cohort repertoires, a later analysis reported.

Findings and limits, study-wide: With high specificity and sensitivity, the classifier reportedly diagnosed cytomegalovirus status. The study put 150 to 200 TCR beta chains on its list as cytomegalovirus-associated.

About this clone itself: No antigen is known for it.

Germline V gene sequence: CDR1 SNHLY, CDR2 FYNNEI. This CDR3 spans 18 amino acids. The V gene lost 0 bases and the J gene lost 1 base, with 19 bases spanning the gap. Separation from the roughly 670-subject first cohort characterized the roughly 120-subject validation cohort, to which the donors belonged. TCRdb keeps only in-frame clones here, not all; method: immunoSEQ multiplex PCR. The data hold approximately 120,000 clones, with 89% observed a single time. This TCR came from a woman between 18 and 29 years old in good health and CMV-seronegative. Sequenced input: PBMCs. This chain links TRBV2 with TRBJ2-7, with a possible D match to TRBD2 (6 bases). The CDR3 coding sequence is TGTGCCAGCAGTGAAGCTACTAGGGGCGGGATTGGATCCTACGAGCAGTACTTC. Protein sequence: CASSEATRGGIGSYEQYF.